This T cell receptor (beta chain) was identified during a study of T cell changes during pregnancy in multiple sclerosis. V lost 1 base to trimming and J lost 5 bases, with 9 bases between them. The germline gives CDR1 SGHTA, CDR2 FQGNSA. This CDR3 has 14 residues. TCRdb's table, derived via immunoSEQ multiplex PCR, lists solely in-frame clones and lacks some. The sample has 50,000 or so clones; roughly 91% are singletons. The receptor's source is a female donor with multiple sclerosis, enrolled in a pregnancy study. This chain links TRBV7-2 with TRBJ2-1, with no clear D. The source material was CD4+ T cells from peripheral blood mononuclear cells, sampled in the second trimester of pregnancy. CDR3 region: CASSLVPGNNEQFF. The CDR3 nucleotides are TGTGCCAGCAGCTTAGTTCCAGGAAACAATGAGCAGTTCTTC.